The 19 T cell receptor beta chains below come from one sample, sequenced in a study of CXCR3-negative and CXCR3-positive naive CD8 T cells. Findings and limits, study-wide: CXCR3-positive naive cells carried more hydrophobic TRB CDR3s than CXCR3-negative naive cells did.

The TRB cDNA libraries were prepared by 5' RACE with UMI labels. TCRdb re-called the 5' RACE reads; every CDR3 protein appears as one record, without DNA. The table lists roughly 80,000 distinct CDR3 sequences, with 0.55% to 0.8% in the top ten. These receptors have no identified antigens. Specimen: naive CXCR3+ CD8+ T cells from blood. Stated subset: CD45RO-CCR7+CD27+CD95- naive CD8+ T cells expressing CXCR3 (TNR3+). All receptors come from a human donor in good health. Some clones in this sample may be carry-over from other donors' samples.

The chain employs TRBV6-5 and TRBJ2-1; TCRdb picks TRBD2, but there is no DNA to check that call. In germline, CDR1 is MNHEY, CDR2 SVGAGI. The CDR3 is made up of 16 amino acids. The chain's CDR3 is CASSYGGTSGGNEQFF.

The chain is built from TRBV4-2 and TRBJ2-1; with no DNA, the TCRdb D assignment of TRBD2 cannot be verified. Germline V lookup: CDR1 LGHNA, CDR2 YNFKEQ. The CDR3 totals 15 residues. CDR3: CASSQRESAYNEQFF.

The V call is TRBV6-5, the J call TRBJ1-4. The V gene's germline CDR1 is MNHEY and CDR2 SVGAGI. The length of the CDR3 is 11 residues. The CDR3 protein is CASGGNGKLFF.

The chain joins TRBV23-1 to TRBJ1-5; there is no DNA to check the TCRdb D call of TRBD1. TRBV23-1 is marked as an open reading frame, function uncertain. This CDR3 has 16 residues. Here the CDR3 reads CASSQLSDTSNQPQHF.

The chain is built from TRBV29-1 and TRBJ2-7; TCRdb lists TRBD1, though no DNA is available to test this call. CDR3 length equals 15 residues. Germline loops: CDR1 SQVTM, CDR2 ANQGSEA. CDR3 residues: CSVRPGTGKSYEQYF.

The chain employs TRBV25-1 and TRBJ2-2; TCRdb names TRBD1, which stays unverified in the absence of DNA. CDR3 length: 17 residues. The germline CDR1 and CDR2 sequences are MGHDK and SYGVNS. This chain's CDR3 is CASSELEDTANTGELFF.

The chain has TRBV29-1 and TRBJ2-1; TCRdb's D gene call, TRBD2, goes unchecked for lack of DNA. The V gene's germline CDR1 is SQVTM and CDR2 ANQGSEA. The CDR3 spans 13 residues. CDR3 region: CSGDLAEDNEQFF.

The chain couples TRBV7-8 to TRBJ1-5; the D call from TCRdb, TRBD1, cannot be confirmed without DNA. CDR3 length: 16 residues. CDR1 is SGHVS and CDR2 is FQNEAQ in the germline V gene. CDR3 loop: CASSQRQGASNQPRHF.

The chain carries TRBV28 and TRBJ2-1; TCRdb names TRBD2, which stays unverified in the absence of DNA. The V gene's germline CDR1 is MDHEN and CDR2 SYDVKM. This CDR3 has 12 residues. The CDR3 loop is CASSLGSREQFF.

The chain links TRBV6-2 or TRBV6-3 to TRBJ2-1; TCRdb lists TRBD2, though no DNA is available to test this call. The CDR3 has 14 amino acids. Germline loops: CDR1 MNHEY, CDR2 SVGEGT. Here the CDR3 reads CASSYTSESNEQFF.

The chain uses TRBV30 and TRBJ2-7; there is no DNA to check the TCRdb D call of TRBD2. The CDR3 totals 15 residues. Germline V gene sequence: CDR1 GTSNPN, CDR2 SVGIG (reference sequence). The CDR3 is CACLSSGTTTYEQYF.

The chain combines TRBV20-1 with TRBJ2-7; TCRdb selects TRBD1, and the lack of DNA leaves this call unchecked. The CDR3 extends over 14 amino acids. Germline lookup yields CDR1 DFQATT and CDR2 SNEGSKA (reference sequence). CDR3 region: CSAKLGTGGYEQYF.

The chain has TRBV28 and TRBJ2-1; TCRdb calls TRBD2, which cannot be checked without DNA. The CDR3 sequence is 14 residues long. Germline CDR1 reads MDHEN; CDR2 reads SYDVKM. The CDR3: CASSLTGGLNEQFF.

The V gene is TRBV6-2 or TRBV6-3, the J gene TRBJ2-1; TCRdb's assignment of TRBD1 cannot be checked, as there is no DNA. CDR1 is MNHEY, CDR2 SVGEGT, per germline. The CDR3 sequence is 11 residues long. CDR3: CASSSGDEQFF.

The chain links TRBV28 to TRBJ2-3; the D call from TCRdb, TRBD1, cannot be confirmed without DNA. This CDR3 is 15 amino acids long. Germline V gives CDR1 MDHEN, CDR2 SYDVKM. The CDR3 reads CASRFGTLSTDTQYF. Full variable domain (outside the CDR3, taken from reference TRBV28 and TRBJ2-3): DVKVTQSSRYLVKRTGEKVFLECVQDMDHENMFWYRQDPGLGLRLIYFSYDVKMKEKGDIPEGYSVSREKKERFSLILESASTNQTSMYLCASRFGTLSTDTQYFGPGTRLTVL.

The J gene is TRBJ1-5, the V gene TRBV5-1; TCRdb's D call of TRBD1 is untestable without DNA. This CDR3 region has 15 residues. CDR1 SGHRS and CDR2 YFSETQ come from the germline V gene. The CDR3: CASSPRTGSDQPQHF.

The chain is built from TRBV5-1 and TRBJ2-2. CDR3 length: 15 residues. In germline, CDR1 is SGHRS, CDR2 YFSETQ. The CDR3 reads CASSSLQYITGELFF.

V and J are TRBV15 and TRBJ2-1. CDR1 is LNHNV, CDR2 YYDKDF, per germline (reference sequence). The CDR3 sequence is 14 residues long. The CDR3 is CATSRGSSWDEQFF.

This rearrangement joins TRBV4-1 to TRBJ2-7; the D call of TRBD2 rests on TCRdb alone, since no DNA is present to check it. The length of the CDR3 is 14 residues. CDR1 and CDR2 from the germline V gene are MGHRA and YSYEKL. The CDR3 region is CASSLSGDSYEQYF.